The next 20 T cell receptor beta chains were all read from a single sample in a study of shared clonotypes between healthy human individuals (dated by TCRdb to about 2020). For the CD8 naive samples, CD45RO-negative cells were positively selected for CCR7, yielding a CD45RA+CCR7+ population from which TemRA cells were excluded. Preparation of the library involved the immunoSEQ multiplex PCR assay. In TCRdb, the immuneACCESS table is reduced to in-frame sequences with V and J assigned. These tables do not hold every clone; where another copy was compared, an unresolved V gene accounts for under half, and the others remain unexplained. A total of roughly 1,800,000 clones appear in this sample, about 95% of them only once. The leading ten clones occupy 1% to 1.5% of the sample. The sequencing sample was made of naive CD8+ T cells sorted from blood. What this sample's cell subset or site label stands for: CD45RA+CCR7+. These receptors all come from a man younger than 35 in good health.

The CDR3 sequence: CSVGGTVNNEQFF. In nucleotides, the CDR3 is TGCAGCGTTGGTGGGACGGTCAACAATGAGCAGTTCTTC. V usage is TRBV29-1 and J usage is TRBJ2-1, with D perhaps assigned TRBD1 or TRBD2 (5 bases each). The CDR3 is made up of 13 amino acids. V lost 4 bases, J lost 5 bases, and 12 bases lay in between. Germline CDR1 SQVTM, CDR2 ANQGSEA.

The chain uses TRBV4-1 and TRBJ2-7; D gene uncertain. V dropped 4 bases and J dropped 5 bases, with 15 bases sitting between them. The CDR3 runs 14 residues. The V gene's germline CDR1 is MGHRA and CDR2 YSYEKL. The CDR3 protein is CASSPKHGFNEQYF. The CDR3 DNA is TGCGCCAGCAGCCCAAAGCACGGGTTTAACGAGCAGTACTTC.

The V gene is TRBV25-1, the J gene TRBJ2-2; 8 nucleotides match TRBD2. The CDR3 length is 15 residues. Losses at the gene ends were 2 bases for V and 6 bases for J; bases not matched to a gene: 5. CDR1 MGHDK and CDR2 SYGVNS come from the germline V gene. The CDR3 sequence is CASSERLAGPGELFF. DNA for the CDR3: TGTGCCAGCAGTGAAAGGCTAGCGGGCCCCGGGGAGCTGTTTTTT. Complete variable domain (other parts from reference TRBV25-1 and TRBJ2-2): EADIYQTPRYLVIGTGKKITLECSQTMGHDKMYWYQQDPGMELHLIHYSYGVNSTEKGDLSSESTVSRIRTEHFPLTLESARPSHTSQYLCASSERLAGPGELFFGEGSRLTVL.

This clone was seen a single time. The genes are TRBV7-2 and TRBJ1-6; D is ambiguous. This CDR3 region has 13 residues. Germline CDR1 SGHTA, CDR2 FQGNSA. With 0 bases removed from V and 10 bases from J, the gap between germline ends came to 7 bases. The CDR3 protein is CASSLAPGSPLHF. In DNA form, the CDR3 reads TGTGCCAGCAGCTTAGCGCCGGGCTCACCCCTCCACTTT.

The chain has TRBV27 and TRBJ2-7; 8 bases are shared with TRBD1. Trimming removed 4 bases from V and 2 bases from J; junction bases left unmatched: 7. The CDR3 is 15 amino acids. CDR1 is MNHEY and CDR2 is SMNVEV in the germline V gene (reference sequence). DNA for the CDR3: TGTGCCAGCAGTTCGCTTGGACAGGGAGCCTACGAGCAGTACTTC. It is translated as CASSSLGQGAYEQYF.

Concerning this clone itself: Other DNA sequences within the sample encode an identical CDR3. V gene TRBV7-9 combines with J gene TRBJ2-5, with D possibly being TRBD1 or TRBD2 (7 bases each). Germline V gene sequence: CDR1 SEHNR, CDR2 FQNEAQ (reference sequence). The CDR3 contains 13 residues. V gave up 5 bases and J gave up 4 bases, with 11 bases separating them. The CDR3 sequence: CASSQGGRETQYF. For the CDR3, the DNA is TGTGCCAGCAGCCAGGGGGGGCGAGAGACCCAGTACTTC.

J is TRBJ2-4 and V is TRBV5-6; D might be TRBD1 or TRBD2, each matching 6 bases. CDR1 SGHDT and CDR2 YYEEEE come from the germline V gene. CDR3 length: 16 residues. The V and J ends lost 2 bases and 0 bases respectively, with 12 bases between them. The CDR3 region is CASSLGGLLAKNIQYF. Here the CDR3 DNA reads TGTGCCAGCAGCTTAGGGGGGCTCCTAGCCAAAAACATTCAGTACTTC.

About this clone itself: Different DNA sequences within this sample yield the same CDR3. The chain couples TRBV4-1 to TRBJ2-5; D perhaps matches TRBD1 (5 bases). CDR1 is MGHRA, CDR2 YSYEKL, per germline. V was cut by 2 bases and J by 5 bases, with 9 bases left in between. The CDR3 has 13 residues. CDR3 in amino acids: CASSQRGGETQYF. CDR3 nucleotides: TGCGCCAGCAGCCAAAGGGGTGGGGAGACCCAGTACTTC.

This sequence joins TRBV5-6 and TRBJ2-1; 9 nucleotides line up with TRBD2. Germline lookup yields CDR1 SGHDT and CDR2 YYEEEE. The CDR3 spans 15 residues. V dropped 2 bases and J dropped 8; count of bases not matched to a gene: 8. CDR3 residues: CASSLSAGGIDEQFF. CDR3 coding DNA: TGTGCCAGCAGCTTATCGGCGGGAGGGATCGATGAGCAGTTCTTC.

This chain links TRBV5-1 with TRBJ2-7; D is possibly TRBD1 (6 bases). The germline gives CDR1 SGHRS, CDR2 YFSETQ. The CDR3 is 13 amino acids. V was trimmed by 0 bases and J by 5 bases, leaving 9 bases between them. The CDR3 reads CASSLGAGDEQYF. Here the CDR3 DNA reads TGCGCCAGCAGCTTGGGGGCAGGGGACGAGCAGTACTTC. Together with reference TRBV5-1 and TRBJ2-7, the CDR3 gives the full variable domain: KAGVTQTPRYLIKTRGQQVTLSCSPISGHRSVSWYQQTPGQGLQFLFEYFSETQRNKGNFPGRFSGRQFSNSRSEMNVSTLELGDSALYLCASSLGAGDEQYFGPGTRLTVT.

J is TRBJ1-1 and V is TRBV4-2; D is unresolved. V shed 1 base and J shed 0 bases, with 6 bases lying between them. Germline CDR1 LGHNA, CDR2 YNFKEQ. The CDR3 covers 14 residues. CDR3 loop: CASSQAGMNTEAFF. CDR3 bases: TGTGCCAGCAGCCAAGCGGGGATGAACACTGAAGCTTTCTTT.

The chain couples TRBV6-1 to TRBJ2-2; maybe TRBD2 (5 bases). The CDR3 extends over 12 amino acids. CDR1 is MNHNS, CDR2 SASEGT, per germline. Between the trimmed V and J ends, which lost 6 bases and 5 bases, there was a span of 7 bases. CDR3 residues: CASRRATGELFF. CDR3 coding DNA: TGTGCCAGCAGGCGGGCAACCGGGGAGCTGTTTTTT.

The chain carries TRBV2 and TRBJ2-3, with TRBD1 identical over 7 bases. The CDR3 loop spans 16 amino acids. The J segment lost 5 bases and the V segment lost 4 bases, leaving 12 bases of the junction unmatched. The germline CDR1 and CDR2 sequences are SNHLY and FYNNEI. CDR3 coding DNA: TGTGCCAGCAGTGCGCCGGACAGGCTACTCATAGATACGCAGTATTTT. Its translation: CASSAPDRLLIDTQYF.

The chain combines TRBV7-9 with TRBJ2-3, with unresolved D. Germline lookup yields CDR1 SEHNR and CDR2 FQNEAQ (reference sequence). This CDR3 has 14 residues. The V end was cut by 4 bases, the J end by 2 bases, with 10 bases between. The DNA of the CDR3 is TGTGCCAGCAGCTACTTATGGACCACAGATACGCAGTATTTT. Its protein is CASSYLWTTDTQYF. The complete variable domain, with remaining parts taken from reference TRBV7-9 and TRBJ2-3, reads DTGVSQNPRHKITKRGQNVTFRCDPISEHNRLYWYRQTLGQGPEFLTYFQNEAQLEKSRLLSDRFSAERPKGSFSTLEIQRTEQGDSAMYLCASSYLWTTDTQYFGPGTRLTVL.

The CDR3 DNA reads TGTGCCAGCAGCCCCCCCGTCGGGGGGGCCACTGAAGCTTTCTTT. Protein sequence: CASSPPVGGATEAFF. This chain uses TRBV9 with TRBJ1-1; D perhaps matches TRBD1 (6 bases). From germline, CDR1 is SGDLS and CDR2 YYNGEE. The CDR3 has 15 residues. V was pared by 4 bases and J by 4 bases, with 17 bases between.

Worth noting for this clone: Other DNA sequences in the same sample also yield this CDR3. This CDR3 is CASSLVSGQETQYF. CDR3 in DNA: TGTGCCAGCAGCTTAGTCAGTGGCCAAGAGACCCAGTACTTC. The chain combines TRBV7-9 with TRBJ2-5; D gene uncertain. Trimming took off 1 base at V and 1 base at J, with 7 bases between the two ends. This CDR3 spans 14 amino acids. Per the germline V gene, CDR1 is SEHNR and CDR2 is FQNEAQ (reference sequence).

The chain is built from TRBV25-1 and TRBJ2-2; TRBD2 might be the D (5 bases). Germline loops: CDR1 MGHDK, CDR2 SYGVNS. V dropped 4 bases and J dropped 0 bases, with 15 bases sitting between them. The CDR3 runs 17 residues. CDR3 in DNA: TGTGCCAGCAGTGTCCCTAGCAGTTACGCGAACACCGGGGAGCTGTTTTTT. It translates to CASSVPSSYANTGELFF.

The rearrangement links TRBV28 to TRBJ1-1; D unclear. The CDR3 has 12 residues. Germline V CDR1 and CDR2: MDHEN, SYDVKM. V lost 6 bases and J lost 5, with 10 bases in between. The CDR3 sequence is CASSWAETEAFF. Written as DNA, the CDR3 is TGTGCCAGCAGCTGGGCGGAAACTGAAGCTTTCTTT.

This clone was counted a few times. The rearrangement links TRBV4-1 to TRBJ2-3; unclear D gene. The germline V and J ends were trimmed by 0 bases and 6 bases, with 10 bases remaining between them. CDR1 is MGHRA and CDR2 is YSYEKL in the germline V gene. The CDR3 spans 14 residues. Here the CDR3 DNA reads TGCGCCAGCAGCCAAGAGAACGGAGCGGATACGCAGTATTTT. Amino acids: CASSQENGADTQYF.

The rearrangement uses TRBV4-1 and TRBJ2-3; D is undetermined. Germline V CDR1 and CDR2: MGHRA, YSYEKL. The CDR3 length is 10 residues. V was trimmed by 6 bases and J by 7 bases, leaving 5 bases between them. In DNA, the CDR3 is TGCGCCAGCAGGGGTAATACGCAGTATTTT. As protein: CASRGNTQYF.